This is a list of T cell receptor beta chains from one sample in a study of control samples from healthy donors and cancer patients. The method was immunoSEQ multiplex PCR; TCRdb's version includes in-frame clones alone and lacks a portion of them. The sample records fewer than 3,000 clones, 78% being singletons. Sequenced sample: formalin-fixed, paraffin-embedded tissue. The receptor source for this set is a male donor with melanoma. CDR3s include the opening cysteine and the closing phenylalanine or tryptophan. The D gene is left open where the match is weak. Size tells how often a clone was seen (once, few, many) or the class of an expanded clone, and some rows leave it out.

j_call | d_call | v_call | clone_size | cdr3_nt | cdr3_aa
TRBJ1-1 | . | TRBV7-9 | . | TGTGCCAGCAGCTTGGCTTTCACTGAAGCTTTCTTT | CASSLAFTEAFF
TRBJ2-2 | TRBD2 | TRBV19 | . | TGTGCCAGTAGTAAAGCTAGCGGGACGGGGACCGGGGAGCTGTTTTTT | CASSKASGTGTGELFF
TRBJ2-1 | TRBD2 | TRBV6-5 | few | TGTGCCAGCAGTCCGACTAGCAAGTCCTACAATGAGCAGTTCTTC | CASSPTSKSYNEQFF
TRBJ1-3 | . | TRBV2 | . | TGTGCCAGCAGTGCAGGGATCGGAAACACCATATATTTT | CASSAGIGNTIYF
TRBJ2-5 | . | TRBV7-8 | . | TGTGCCAGCAGCTTAGCGCGCGGGCACCAAGAGACCCAGTACTTC | CASSLARGHQETQYF
TRBJ1-6 | . | TRBV12-3/TRBV12-4 | few | TGTGCCAGCAGTTTAGCGGTTGGGTCACCCCTCCACTTT | CASSLAVGSPLHF
TRBJ2-6 | . | TRBV24-1 | . | TGTGCCACCTCAGGTGGGGTGCCCTCTGGGGCCAACGTCCTGACTTTC | CATSGGVPSGANVLTF
TRBJ2-3 | TRBD1 | TRBV24-1 | . | TGTGCCACCAGTGTGACAGGGGGCACAGATACGCAGTATTTT | CATSVTGGTDTQYF
TRBJ1-6 | . | TRBV7-9 | . | TGTGCCAGCAGCTTCGGGGCTAGGCCCCTCCACTTT | CASSFGARPLHF
TRBJ1-6 | . | TRBV7-6 | . | TGTGCCAGCAGCTTAGTTCGGGGAGGGAATTCACCCCTCCACTTT | CASSLVRGGNSPLHF
TRBJ2-7 | . | TRBV7-8 | few | TGTGCCAGCAGCTTAGTGGGGGCTGACTCGCATGACGAGCAGTACTTC | CASSLVGADSHDEQYF
TRBJ2-1 | TRBD1 | TRBV12-3/TRBV12-4 | . | TGTGCCAGCAGTGGGGACAGGGGGCAAGAGCAGTTCTTC | CASSGDRGQEQFF
TRBJ1-5 | . | TRBV5-4 | . | TGTGCCAGCAGCTTACAGGGCACCGGCAATCAGCCCCAGCATTTT | CASSLQGTGNQPQHF
TRBJ1-2 | TRBD1 | TRBV9 | . | TGTGCCAGCAGCGTGACCGGGACAGGGGACTATGGCTACACCTTC | CASSVTGTGDYGYTF
TRBJ1-1 | . | TRBV4-2 | . | TGTGCCAGCAGCCAAGGCGGGGGGTTTCAGAACACTGAAGCTTTCTTT | CASSQGGGFQNTEAFF
TRBJ2-3 | TRBD2 | TRBV10-3 | . | TGTGCCATCAGTGAGTATAGCGGGAGACGCACAGATACGCAGTATTTT | CAISEYSGRRTDTQYF
TRBJ2-3 | TRBD1 | TRBV11-2 | . | TGTGCCAGCAGGTTATCTATGGACAGGGCGTATACGCAGTATTTT | CASRLSMDRAYTQYF
TRBJ1-4 | . | TRBV11-2 | . | TGTGCCAGCAGCGGGGGCGGGGGTGAAAAACTGTTTTTT | CASSGGGGEKLFF
TRBJ2-7 | . | TRBV15 | . | TGTGCCACCAGCAAAGACACACAATACGAGCAGTACTTC | CATSKDTQYEQYF
TRBJ2-1 | . | TRBV7-3 | . | TGTGCCAGCAGCTTAAGCCGGAACAATGAGCAGTTCTTC | CASSLSRNNEQFF
TRBJ1-6 | TRBD1 | TRBV7-9 | . | TGTGCCAGCAGCAAGACAGGGGGCGGGTCACCCCTCCACTTT | CASSKTGGGSPLHF
TRBJ1-2 | . | TRBV19 | once | TGTGCCAGTAGTAATCGCCAGGTTGATGGCTACACCTTC | CASSNRQVDGYTF
TRBJ2-1 | TRBD1 | TRBV5-4 | few | TGTGCCAGCAGCTTGACAGGGGATGAGCAGTTCTTC | CASSLTGDEQFF
TRBJ2-1 | . | TRBV11-2 | . | TGTGCCAGCAGCCCACTAGAAGGGTCCTACAATGAGCAGTTCTTC | CASSPLEGSYNEQFF
TRBJ1-1 | . | TRBV11-2 | . | TGTGCCAGCAGCTTTGTAGAGGGGCCTTCTGAAGCTTTCTTT | CASSFVEGPSEAFF
TRBJ2-3 | TRBD2 | TRBV29-1 | . | TGCAGCGCCCGGACTAGCGGAAACACAGATACGCAGTATTTT | CSARTSGNTDTQYF
TRBJ1-2 | TRBD1 | TRBV14 | . | TGTGCCAGCAGCCAAGCCGGGACAGGGGTTGACTACACCTTC | CASSQAGTGVDYTF
TRBJ2-7 | . | TRBV5-1 | . | TGCGCCAGCAGCTTGTTCCGCCCAGGCGGCTCCTACGAGCAGTACTTC | CASSLFRPGGSYEQYF
TRBJ2-1 | . | TRBV4-2 | . | TGTGCCAGCAGCTCAAGCGGAGGGGGCGGGTACAATGAGCAGTTCTTC | CASSSSGGGGYNEQFF
TRBJ1-5 | . | TRBV18 | . | TGTGCCAGCTCACCAATGGGCGAGGGGGGGCCCCAGCATTTT | CASSPMGEGGPQHF
TRBJ2-3 | TRBD2 | TRBV28 | . | TGTGCCAGTTCCCTACTAGCGGATACGCAGTATTTT | CASSLLADTQYF
TRBJ2-1 | . | TRBV2 | few | TGTGCCAGCAGTGAAAACTCCTACAATGAGCAGTTCTTC | CASSENSYNEQFF
TRBJ2-7 | . | TRBV27 | . | TGTGCCAGCAGCCTAAAGAGGGACGCCTACGAGCAGTACTTC | CASSLKRDAYEQYF
TRBJ1-1 | . | TRBV6-6 | . | TGTGCCAGCAGTTACGAGCGGGGGCTGAACACTGAAGCTTTCTTT | CASSYERGLNTEAFF
TRBJ2-7 | . | TRBV27 | . | TGTGCCAGCGGGCCGGGTACCTACGAGCAGTACTTC | CASGPGTYEQYF
TRBJ2-1 | . | TRBV2 | . | TGTGCCAGCAGTGAAGCGGTGGGGACTGAGCAGTTCTTC | CASSEAVGTEQFF
TRBJ2-1 | TRBD2 | TRBV7-7 | . | TGTGCTAGCAGCTTATTGGGACTAGCGGGAGACAATGAGCAGTTCTTC | CASSLLGLAGDNEQFF
TRBJ2-1 | . | TRBV2 | . | TGTGCCAGCAGTGATTTTTCTGGGACAAGGGGCATTTCGGACAATGAGCAGTTCTTC | CASSDFSGTRGISDNEQFF
TRBJ2-1 | TRBD2 | TRBV7-7 | few | TGTGCTAGCAGCGCCTCTGCGGGAGCCTACAATGAGCAGTTCTTC | CASSASAGAYNEQFF
TRBJ1-5 | . | TRBV19 | . | TGTGCCAGTAGTCCCGGCAACCGGGCTTGGCAGCCCCAGCATTTT | CASSPGNRAWQPQHF
TRBJ1-2 | . | TRBV6-4 | . | TGTGCCAGCAGTGACCCCCCCCATGATGGTGGCTACACCTTC | CASSDPPHDGGYTF
TRBJ2-7 | . | TRBV2 | . | TGTGCCAGCAGGTTTGACAGCCCCCTGGGCGAGCAGTACTTC | CASRFDSPLGEQYF
TRBJ2-2 | . | TRBV12-2 | . | TGTGCAAGTCGCTTGCCCCCCCAGGCGGGAGCGAGTACCGGGGAGCTGTTTTTT | CASRLPPQAGASTGELFF
TRBJ2-5 | . | TRBV7-6 | once | TGTGCCAGCAGCTTAGGGGGGCAGGAGACCCAGTACTTC | CASSLGGQETQYF
TRBJ2-1 | TRBD2 | TRBV28 | . | TGTGCCAGCAGTTTAGTCGTTGGGGCGGGAGGGCCGAACAATGAGCAGTTCTTC | CASSLVVGAGGPNNEQFF
TRBJ1-2 | . | TRBV30 | . | TGTGCCTGGAGTGGGAGAATTGGGGGGCCTCACTATGGCTACATCTTC | CAWSGRIGGPHYGYIF
TRBJ2-2 | TRBD2 | TRBV7-8 | once | TGTGCCAGCAGCTTAGGTTTCGGGAGGGCCACCGGGGAGCTGTTTTTT | CASSLGFGRATGELFF
TRBJ2-7 | . | TRBV2 | . | TGTGCCAGCAGGGCGGAGGGACTCGAGCAGTACTTC | CASRAEGLEQYF
TRBJ1-2 | . | TRBV6-5 | . | TGTGCCAGCAGTTCCCGGGTCTCCTATGGCTACACCTTC | CASSSRVSYGYTF